This T cell receptor (beta chain) was observed in a study of T-cell memory formation after mild COVID-19. The CDR3 is made up of 17 amino acids. V was pared by 5 bases and J by 3 bases, with 22 bases between. CDR1 and CDR2 from the germline V gene are SSHAT and FNYEAQ (reference sequence). Findings of the study overall: In second-wave clones peaking day 37, SARS-CoV-2 specificity remained unconfirmed.

TCR alpha and TCR beta cDNA libraries carrying sample barcodes and UMIs were produced by 5'RACE using constant-segment primers. Using its own MiXCR run on the 5' RACE reads, TCRdb lists one record per CDR3 protein. The repertoire holds 110,000 or so distinct CDR3 sequences, with 20% to 25% as singletons. This clonotype has just one count. The antigen is unknown. This clonotype was sampled from a man aged 18 to 29 who had mild COVID-19 (a few samples of this study predate the infection). Cell type and time point are not known. The chain links TRBV7-7 to TRBJ2-5; maybe TRBD2 (6 bases). The source material was PBMCs or a T cell subset sorted from them (not recorded which). For the CDR3, the DNA is TGTGCCAGCAGCCAACTGGGACTTGCGTTTAAGGAAGAGACCCAGTACTTC. Encoded protein: CASSQLGLAFKEETQYF.